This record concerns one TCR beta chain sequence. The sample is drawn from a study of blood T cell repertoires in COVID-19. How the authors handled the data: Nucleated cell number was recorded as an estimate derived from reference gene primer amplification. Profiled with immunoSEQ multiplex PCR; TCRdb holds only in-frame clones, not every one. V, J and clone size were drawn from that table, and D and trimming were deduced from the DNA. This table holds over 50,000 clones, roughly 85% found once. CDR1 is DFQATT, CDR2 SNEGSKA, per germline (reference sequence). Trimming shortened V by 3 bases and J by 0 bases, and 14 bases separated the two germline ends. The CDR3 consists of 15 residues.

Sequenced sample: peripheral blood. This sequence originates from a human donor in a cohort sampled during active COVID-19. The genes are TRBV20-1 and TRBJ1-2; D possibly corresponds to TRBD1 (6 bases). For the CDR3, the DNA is TGCAGTGCTAGTCCCCAGGGGTCAGCTAACTATGGCTACACCTTC. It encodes CSASPQGSANYGYTF.